Listed here are 20 T cell receptor beta chains from one sample, sequenced in a study of T-cell reconstitution after alpha-beta-depleted transplantation in children. Unique molecular identifiers were used in preparing the TCRbeta library. TCRdb called the PCR reads again in MiXCR, with one record for every CDR3 protein. The sample comprises about 91,000 distinct CDR3 sequences, 7.5% to 9.5% of which are singletons, and about 7% rests with the top ten. The sequences come from PBMCs from the stem cell graft donor, collected from the stem cell graft. Source of these receptors: a human donor who donated a stem cell graft to a child with congenital amegakaryocytic thrombocytopenia.

This clonotype was detected many times. The genes are TRBV28 and TRBJ2-5, with D perhaps assigned TRBD1 or TRBD2 (5 bases each). This CDR3 is 13 amino acids long. Trimming stripped 11 bases from V and 0 bases from J, with 13 bases between. Per the germline V gene, CDR1 is MDHEN and CDR2 is SYDVKM. CDR3 sequence reads: CAEGSKNQETQYF. The CDR3 region has the DNA TGTGCCGAGGGGAGTAAGAACCAAGAGACCCAGTACTTC.

A word on this clonotype: This may be a read error: a much more frequent sequence differs by one nucleotide. This sequence joins TRBV27 and TRBJ2-1, with no clear D. With 3 bases removed from V and 9 bases from J, the gap between germline ends came to 12 bases. The CDR3 spans 13 residues. Germline CDR1 is MNHEY and CDR2 is SMNVEV (reference sequence). The CDR3 bases are TGTGCCAGCAGTTTGGTTGGGGAAACTGAGCAGTTCTTC. Translation gives CASSLVGETEQFF.

Only a few counts were recorded for this clonotype. The chain carries TRBV5-1 and TRBJ1-2; 10 bases align to TRBD1. CDR1 is SGHRS, CDR2 YFSETQ, per germline. This CDR3 region has 13 residues. Losses at the gene ends were 4 bases for V and 6 bases for J; bases not matched to a gene: 3. CDR3 amino acids: CASSPGQGNGYTF. CDR3 bases: TGCGCCAGCAGCCCGGGACAGGGGAATGGCTACACCTTC.

This clonotype was counted many times. A read error may produce the germline difference seen at one junction end. The V and J genes are TRBV7-2 and TRBJ2-1; 9 bases are a match to TRBD2. Germline CDR1 and CDR2: SGHTA and FQGNSA. The CDR3 spans 15 residues. CDR3: CASNLAGVSHNEQFF. CDR3 bases: TGTGCCAGCAACTTAGCGGGAGTCTCTCATAATGAGCAGTTCTTC.

The sample holds many counts of this clonotype. The chain joins TRBV12-3 or TRBV12-4 to TRBJ1-5; perhaps TRBD1 as D (5 bases). V lost 1 base and J 6 bases, leaving 10 bases between the germline ends. The CDR3 is made up of 14 amino acids. CDR3 in amino acids: CASSLGGEVQPQHF. The CDR3 DNA is TGTGCCAGCAGTTTAGGAGGGGAAGTTCAGCCCCAGCATTTT.

This clonotype was observed many times. The V gene is TRBV20-1, the J gene TRBJ1-1, with TRBD1 matching 8 bases. Trimming at V came to 3 bases and at J to 5 bases, leaving 8 bases not matched to a gene. The CDR3 sequence is 14 residues long. Germline V CDR1 and CDR2: DFQATT, SNEGSKA (reference sequence). The CDR3 is CSASTPQGATEAFF. As DNA, the CDR3 is TGCAGTGCTAGCACCCCTCAGGGGGCTACTGAAGCTTTCTTT.

Many counts were recorded for this clonotype. The V and J genes are TRBV3-1 and TRBJ2-7; the D is unclear. Germline V gene data show CDR1 as LGHDT and CDR2 as YNNKEL (reference sequence). The CDR3 covers 14 residues. V was clipped by 2 bases and J by 3 bases, with 11 bases between them. CDR3 protein: CASSQNPTIYEQYF. The CDR3, as DNA: TGTGCCAGCAGCCAAAATCCCACCATCTACGAGCAGTACTTC.

This clonotype was counted at least ten times. The rearrangement links TRBV13 to TRBJ2-5; D gene uncertain. The CDR3 is made up of 11 amino acids. With 2 bases removed from V and 5 bases from J, the gap between germline ends came to 3 bases. The germline CDR1 and CDR2 sequences are PRHDT and FYEKMQ (reference sequence). The chain's CDR3 is CASSLTETQYF. CDR3 coding DNA: TGTGCCAGCAGCTTAACGGAGACCCAGTACTTC.

This clonotype was counted at least ten times. The gene calls are TRBV19 and TRBJ1-1; maybe TRBD1 (6 bases). The V and J ends lost 6 bases and 0 bases respectively, with 11 bases between them. The CDR3 is made up of 14 amino acids. Germline V lookup: CDR1 LNHDA, CDR2 SQIVND (reference sequence). The CDR3 DNA reads as TGTGCCAGTAGGCCGGGACAACTGAACACTGAAGCTTTCTTT. It encodes CASRPGQLNTEAFF.

This clonotype was seen only a few times. V and J are TRBV9 and TRBJ2-2; TRBD2 agrees at 8 bases. The trim removed 4 bases at V and 5 bases at J, leaving 7 bases unmatched. The CDR3 is made up of 15 amino acids. Germline V CDR1 and CDR2: SGDLS, YYNGEE. The CDR3 region is CASSLPRGGTGELFF. The DNA for the CDR3 is TGTGCCAGCAGCCTTCCCCGGGGGGGGACCGGGGAGCTGTTTTTT.

There are a few counts of this clonotype. The gene calls are TRBV3-1 and TRBJ2-7; D may be TRBD2 (5 bases). Per germline, CDR1 LGHDT and CDR2 YNNKEL (reference sequence). V gave up 4 bases and J gave up 2 bases, with 9 bases separating them. The CDR3 loop spans 13 amino acids. This chain's CDR3 is CASSRGDPYEQYF. The CDR3 coding sequence is TGTGCCAGCAGCCGGGGAGACCCCTACGAGCAGTACTTC.

This clonotype was counted many times. The genes are TRBV6-5 and TRBJ2-2; D is ambiguous. Trimming cost V 4 bases and J 0 bases, with 18 bases left between them. The CDR3 loop spans 18 amino acids. Germline V gene lookup returns CDR1 MNHEY and CDR2 SVGAGI. The CDR3 spells CASSFIPPGSPNTGELFF. In DNA, the CDR3 is TGTGCCAGCAGTTTTATCCCCCCGGGCAGTCCGAACACCGGGGAGCTGTTTTTT.

This clonotype was seen many times. V is TRBV24-1 and J is TRBJ2-3; perhaps D is TRBD1 or TRBD2 (5 bases each). With 3 bases removed from V and 2 bases from J, the gap between germline ends came to 14 bases. Looked up from germline, CDR1 is KGHDR and CDR2 is SFDVKD. The CDR3 covers 16 residues. The CDR3 protein is CATSDRTGRHTDTQYF. DNA for the CDR3: TGTGCCACCAGTGATCGGACGGGACGCCACACAGATACGCAGTATTTT.

In its sample, this clonotype was seen a few times. V and J are TRBV15 and TRBJ2-7, with a tentative D call TRBD1 (6 bases). The length of the CDR3 is 13 residues. Trimming shortened V by 2 bases and J by 1 base, and 6 bases separated the two germline ends. CDR1 is LNHNV, CDR2 YYDKDF, per germline (reference sequence). CDR3 nucleotide sequence: TGTGCCACCAGCAGAACAGGGTCCTACGAGCAGTACTTC. It codes for CATSRTGSYEQYF.

This clonotype was recorded many times. The V gene is TRBV7-2, the J gene TRBJ2-7, with 13 bases aligning to TRBD2. This CDR3 has 15 residues. The germline CDR1 and CDR2 sequences are SGHTA and FQGNSA. V lost 5 bases and J lost 4; bases outside the gene matches: 5. This CDR3 reads CASSVGLAGLYEQYF. The DNA for the CDR3 is TGTGCCAGCAGCGTGGGACTAGCGGGACTATACGAGCAGTACTTC.

This clonotype was seen at least ten times. The V and J genes are TRBV6-5 and TRBJ2-3; D remains ambiguous. The germline V and J ends were trimmed by 4 bases and 2 bases, with 10 bases remaining between them. This CDR3 spans 14 amino acids. Germline V gene sequence: CDR1 MNHEY, CDR2 SVGAGI. The CDR3 spells CASSSRYSTDTQYF. The CDR3 DNA reads TGTGCCAGCAGTTCTCGATACTCCACAGATACGCAGTATTTT.

This clonotype was recorded many times. The chain uses TRBV20-1 and TRBJ2-7, with a possible D match to TRBD2 (7 bases). From germline, CDR1 is DFQATT and CDR2 SNEGSKA (reference sequence). The CDR3 totals 14 residues. CDR3 amino acids: CSASFSGGAYEQYF. CDR3 coding DNA: TGCAGCGCTTCCTTTTCGGGGGGCGCCTACGAGCAGTACTTC.

In its sample, this clonotype was seen many times. The J gene is TRBJ2-3, the V gene TRBV3-1; TRBD1 matches 8 bases. J gave up 2 bases and V 4 bases, and 17 bases lay outside the gene matches. The CDR3 has 19 amino acids. The V gene's germline CDR1 is LGHDT and CDR2 YNNKEL (reference sequence). The DNA for the CDR3 is TGTGCCAGCAGCCCACCGACAGGGGACCTATATTATTACACAGATACGCAGTATTTT. It yields the protein CASSPPTGDLYYYTDTQYF.

This clonotype was detected many times. The V call is TRBV15, the J call TRBJ1-3, with 10 bases aligning to TRBD1. V lost 8 bases to trimming and J lost 6 bases; unmatched junction nucleotides: 4. The germline gives CDR1 LNHNV, CDR2 YYDKDF (reference sequence). This CDR3 is built from 13 residues. The DNA of the CDR3 is TGTGCCACCCGGGACAGGGGAGAAAACACCATATATTTT. This gives the protein CATRDRGENTIYF.

There are many counts of this clonotype. The chain couples TRBV11-2 to TRBJ2-7; TRBD2 might be the D (5 bases). The CDR3 sequence is 18 residues long. Looked up from germline, CDR1 is SGHAT and CDR2 is FQNNGV. The V end was cut by 0 bases, the J end by 4 bases, with 22 bases between. The DNA for the CDR3 is TGTGCCAGCAGCTTAGAACTTTCGAGCGGACTTAGCCTTTACGAGCAGTACTTC. Translation: CASSLELSSGLSLYEQYF.